The T cell receptor beta chain under discussion was sequenced for a study of blood T cells in healthy people across ages. About the research overall: Roughly one uniquely barcoded beta molecule per two T cells was captured.

Note on this clonotype: Its antigen remains unidentified.

Primed by a sample-barcoded 5' primer and a J-beta primer mix, a second PCR proceeded for 7 to 11 cycles. Each cDNA molecule carried a tag from a template-switch adaptor that contained 12 random nucleotides. TCRdb re-analysed the 5' RACE reads in MiXCR, keeping a single row per CDR3 protein. This sample has approximately 940,000 distinct CDR3 sequences, with 45% to 50% found just once. Study results and limitations: Changes in expanded clonotypes were possibly confounded, as the CMV status of donors was unknown. Any conclusive comparison of naive versus antigen-experienced cells was prevented by using unsorted PBMCs.

V lost 3 bases to trimming and J lost 4 bases, with 13 bases between them. In germline, CDR1 is SGHTA, CDR2 FQGNSA. CDR3 size: 15 residues. The source is a man aged 25-45 years in good health. The chain has TRBV7-2 and TRBJ2-1, with D maybe TRBD2 (6 bases). Sequenced input: blood. DNA for the CDR3: TGTGCCAGCAGCTTTCATACAGCGGGTTACAATGAGCAGTTCTTC. It is translated as CASSFHTAGYNEQFF.